This T cell receptor beta chain was captured by sequencing in a study of tumor-infiltrating lymphocytes in primary liver carcinoma. Study summary: Ranging in age from 30 to 69 years, the patients were men and women. There were tumors of stage T1-T3 N0M0, each 4.2 to 10 cm across.

Germline DNA was also extracted, with blood RNA taken from unsorted whole blood. Investigators obtained about 3.9 milliliters of peripheral blood ahead of surgery. Making TCR beta cDNA involved approximately 480 ng total RNA and a constant-region primer. Three rounds of nested multiplex PCR with slightly modified ARM-PCR produced TCR beta libraries. Running 10 cycles apiece, the first two PCR rounds relied on TRBV1-TRBV30 forward primers together with a C-beta reverse primer. Each CDR3 protein is one row after TCRdb ran MiXCR on the multiplex PCR reads. The table includes 180,000 or so distinct CDR3 sequences, over 50% detected once. A word on this clonotype: Its target is unknown.

The CDR3 loop spans 15 amino acids. Trimming removed 5 bases from V and 0 bases from J, with 16 bases in between. The germline V gene encodes CDR1 SQVTM and CDR2 ANQGSEA. Study conclusions and caveats: Comparison of CD4+ and CD8+ repertoires was precluded by bulk unsorted samples.

The chain is built from TRBV29-1 and TRBJ1-1; D might be TRBD1 (6 bases). The TCR comes from a man aged 40-50 years with primary liver carcinoma and hepatitis B virus infection. Source material: peripheral blood. CDR3 protein: CSVQDSALMNTEAFF. CDR3 DNA sequence: TGCAGCGTTCAGGACAGTGCCCTTATGAACACTGAAGCTTTCTTT.